This T cell receptor beta chain was found in a study of T-cell reconstitution after alpha-beta-depleted transplantation in children. The CDR3 length is 12 residues. Between the trimmed V and J ends, which lost 4 bases and 8 bases, there was a span of 11 bases. Study results and caveats: Once a year had passed after transplant, T-cell counts and diversity came mostly from newly produced T cells. Recipient T cells and thymic progenitors that survived gave rise to the high TCRbeta diversity observed at day 60 in some patients. In patients about two months after transplant, alpha-beta T cells reportedly arose from several hundred expanded graft clones.

Of note for this clonotype: Its specificity is unknown. A much larger clone sits a single nucleotide away, making a read error possible.

A library of TCRbeta sequences, prepared with unique molecular identifiers, was generated. MiXCR was run by TCRdb on the PCR reads, yielding one entry per CDR3 protein. The top ten hold around 0.79% of the sample, which has hundreds of thousands of distinct CDR3 sequences, roughly 13% seen once. The clonotype comes from a girl aged 2-10 years with congenital amegakaryocytic thrombocytopenia, due to receive a stem cell transplant. Specimen: PBMCs, collected before TCRalphabeta/CD19-depleted stem cell transplant. This chain links TRBV12-3 or TRBV12-4 with TRBJ1-1; no reliable D call. CDR3 loop: CASSSGREEAFF. The CDR3, as DNA: TGTGCCAGCAGTTCAGGCCGGGAGGAAGCTTTCTTT.